This T cell receptor (beta chain) was sequenced during a study of cytomegalovirus exposure and HLA in healthy donors. As to this clone: Its antigen remains unidentified.

General study points: The dataset shows that most TCR sequences were rare, while some public TCRs occurred in many donors.

Germline assignment: CDR1 GTSNPN and CDR2 SVGIG (reference sequence). The CDR3 sequence is 14 residues long. With V trimmed by 3 bases and J by 6 bases, 7 bases remained unmatched. The PCR made use of 60 Vbeta and 13 Jbeta primers. TCRdb's copy holds only in-frame clones and misses some; the assay was immunoSEQ multiplex PCR. This sample has more than 45,000 clones; roughly 82% occur once, and the top ten carry more than 1.5%. These donors, healthy bone marrow donors, were studied. Sample: PBMCs. The receptor was derived from a man aged 25 to 45 in good health and CMV-seronegative. The chain is built from TRBV30 and TRBJ1-5; 8 positions agree with TRBD1. The CDR3 sequence is CAWSHRGGGQPQHF. The CDR3 DNA follows: TGTGCCTGGAGCCACAGGGGGGGCGGTCAGCCCCAGCATTTT. Combining the CDR3 with reference TRBV30 and TRBJ1-5 gives the whole variable domain SQTIHQWPATLVQPVGSPLSLECTVEGTSNPNLYWYRQAAGRGLQLLFYSVGIGQISSEVPQNLSASRPQDRQFILSSKKLLLSDSGFYLCAWSHRGGGQPQHFGDGTRLSIL.